The sequence of this T cell receptor (beta chain) was determined in a study of shared clonotypes between healthy human individuals. This clone was observed once. Other DNA sequences within the sample encode an identical CDR3. Within Nashville, Tennessee resided all donors, each a Caucasian adult. Both CD45RO+ cells and CCR7-negative CD45RA+ TemRA cells were combined to make up CD8 memory. The CDR3 length is 13 residues. The V end was cut by 8 bases, the J end by 4 bases, with 12 bases between. Germline V CDR1 and CDR2: MDHEN, SYDVKM. Replicate PCRs run on sorted subsets employed 200 ng DNA, approximately 30,000 T cell genomes. TCRdb keeps only in-frame clones here, not all; method: immunoSEQ multiplex PCR. The table lists roughly 660,000 clones, around 91% of them singletons.

Sequencing input: memory CD8+ T cells from PBMCs. Stated subset: CD45RO+ cells pooled with CCR7-negative TemRA cells. This chain links TRBV28 with TRBJ2-1; possibly TRBD2 for D (5 bases). This TCR came from a man between 18 and 29 years old in good health. Some clones in this sample may be carry-over from other donors' samples. The CDR3 DNA reads as TGTGCCAGCGGAGCGGTTTCTTACAATGAGCAGTTCTTC. Its protein product is CASGAVSYNEQFF.